A selection of T cell receptor beta chains follows, all from one sample in a study of shared T cell receptors in the human thymus. Some clones are missing from TCRdb's copy, which holds only in-frame ones; the method was immunoSEQ multiplex PCR. The sample shows hundreds of thousands of clones, more than 75% of them seen only once. The sample was also reused in another study, on human thymus T cells.

Sequenced sample: thymocytes. The receptor source for this set is a boy less than two years old with a congenital heart defect. Both conserved end residues are trimmed from each CDR3.

V	J	CDR3
TRBV7-6	TRBJ2-1	ASSYGSWDRGSHEQF
TRBV12-5	TRBJ2-5	ASGLVRSGGRETQY
TRBV10-1	TRBJ2-3	ASRGQFCTDTQY
TRBV28	TRBJ1-5	ATVVATGPQH
TRBV2	TRBJ2-5	ASSEGGGGETQY
TRBV30	TRBJ2-3	AWTTQREGPETSTDTQY
TRBV11-3	TRBJ2-5	ASRSTSGKETQY
TRBV5-1	TRBJ2-1	ASSSLAGKSYEQF
TRBV6-5	TRBJ2-1	ASSPSGSRI
TRBV7-9	TRBJ2-6	ASSLAIGRVGANVLT
TRBV30	TRBJ2-3	AWNSGRAFGADTQY
TRBV10-1	TRBJ2-3	ASTTASGGTSTDTQY
TRBV28	TRBJ2-7	ASSMTSGRAFEQY
TRBV4-3	TRBJ2-1	ASSQEIGQGVWPYNEQF
TRBV25-1	TRBJ2-1	ASTPGQGAGEQF
TRBV15	TRBJ2-3	ATSRLDLREACTDTQY
TRBV5-1	.	ASSLAGDFSYEQY
TRBV4-3	TRBJ2-7	ASSPGTGSSYEQY
TRBV4-1	TRBJ2-7	ASNYSYEQY
TRBV18	TRBJ2-1	ASSPPLRGYNEQF
TRBV5-6	TRBJ1-6	ASSGALSSYNSPLH
TRBV7-3	TRBJ2-2	ASSPGGQGISTGELF
TRBV4-1	TRBJ2-2	ASSQDRTGGENTGELF
TRBV4-3	TRBJ2-1	ASSQDRGAGGNWNEQF
TRBV5-1	TRBJ2-7	ASSFTTGGPPPYEQY
TRBV30	TRBJ1-3	AWTQSRDTGNTIY
TRBV7-2	TRBJ2-7	ASSPGPWVATEQY
TRBV5-1	TRBJ1-2	ASSWTGRGSGYGYT
TRBV2	TRBJ2-7	ASSELAGGPGEQY
TRBV27	TRBJ1-5	ASSLNGTDNQPQH
TRBV10-1	TRBJ2-2	ASSESSGSKVTGELF
TRBV19	TRBJ2-6	ASSARGPSSGANVLT
TRBV27	.	AGTGQAAYEQY
TRBV5-5	TRBJ1-2	ASSPFMIRGDYGYT
TRBV25-1	TRBJ2-7	ASSPGDRTAYEQY
TRBV5-1	TRBJ1-1	ASRFLAGPGTEAF
TRBV12-5	TRBJ1-3	ASGLRERGKDGNTIY